One and the same sample provided the 19 T cell receptor beta chains below, sequenced in a study of blood T cell repertoires in COVID-19. Method: immunoSEQ multiplex PCR; TCRdb's copy keeps in-frame clones and lacks some. This repertoire shows approximately 210,000 clones, 84% found once; its top ten account for about a fifth. Sequenced: peripheral blood. The receptors come from a human donor in a cohort sampled during active COVID-19.

Only one count was recorded for this clone. This chain connects TRBV1 to TRBJ2-7; no check of the table's D call, TRBD2, against the DNA was made. TRBV1 is a pseudogene segment. The CDR3 extends over 12 amino acids. The CDR3 sequence is CTSSGSLYEQYF. CDR3 bases: TGCACCAGTAGCGGGAGTTTATACGAGCAGTACTTC.

The chain uses TRBV7-2 and TRBJ1-2, with 8 bases identical to TRBD1. The J segment lost 7 bases and the V segment lost 7 bases, leaving 8 bases of the junction unmatched. The CDR3 contains 13 residues. Germline CDR1 is SGHTA and CDR2 is FQGNSA. This CDR3 is CASNRGSLGGYTF. The CDR3 DNA follows: TGTGCCAGCAACAGGGGGTCTCTTGGTGGCTACACCTTC.

This clone is a singleton in its sample. J is TRBJ2-5 and V is TRBV24-1, with TRBD2 identical over 7 bases. V was clipped by 5 bases and J by 5 bases; unmatched bases: 1. The CDR3 loop spans 12 amino acids. Per the germline V gene, CDR1 is KGHDR and CDR2 is SFDVKD. The CDR3 nucleotides are TGTGCCACCAGTGCAGCGGGGGAGACCCAGTACTTC. This encodes CATSAAGETQYF.

V usage is TRBV25-1 and J usage is TRBJ1-6; D call uncertain. Trimming took 8 bases from V and 0 from J, leaving 5 bases between them. The germline gives CDR1 MGHDK, CDR2 SYGVNS. This CDR3 spans 13 amino acids. For the CDR3, the DNA is TGTGCCAGCGGGAGCTCCTATAATTCACCCCTCCACTTT. Translation: CASGSSYNSPLHF.

This chain connects TRBV7-3 to TRBJ2-2, with D possibly being TRBD1 (6 bases). Trimming shortened V by 0 bases and J by 0 bases, and 14 bases separated the two germline ends. CDR1 and CDR2 (germline): SGHTA, FQGTGA. The CDR3 spans 18 residues. CDR3 residues: CASSLTGAGQPNTGELFF. The CDR3 nucleotides read TGTGCCAGCAGCTTAACTGGGGCCGGACAGCCGAACACCGGGGAGCTGTTTTTT.

The rearrangement joins TRBV6-6 to TRBJ2-6; TRBD2 matches 7 bases. With V trimmed by 6 bases and J by 4 bases, 12 bases remained unmatched. Germline values: CDR1 MNHNY, CDR2 SVGAGI (reference sequence). The CDR3 length is 17 residues. The CDR3 bases are TGTGCCAGCAGCCGACTTGTGGGGGACTACGGGGCCAACGTCCTGACTTTC. Amino acid sequence: CASSRLVGDYGANVLTF.

This chain's CDR3 is CASSQDVEPRVALHF. Here the CDR3 DNA reads TGTGCCAGCAGCCAAGATGTAGAGCCGAGGGTGGCCCTCCACTTT. The rearrangement joins TRBV3-1 (or the pseudogene TRBV3-2) to TRBJ1-6, with unresolved D. The CDR3 contains 15 residues. Trimming cost V 0 bases and J 14 bases, with 17 bases left between them. Germline lookup yields CDR1 LGHDT and CDR2 YNNKEL (reference sequence).

The V call is TRBV18, the J call TRBJ1-6; D not resolved. Germline-derived CDR1 and CDR2 are KGHSH and LQKENI. V lost 6 bases to trimming and J lost 6 bases, with 15 bases between them. The CDR3 runs 15 residues. The DNA of the CDR3 is TGTGCCAGCTCGCCAGAAGACTATCCTAATTCACCCCTCCACTTT. Protein sequence: CASSPEDYPNSPLHF.

This rearrangement joins TRBV7-8 to TRBJ2-7; a weak D match, TRBD1 (5 bases). There are 12 residues in the CDR3. Germline V CDR1 and CDR2: SGHVS, FQNEAQ. V lost 2 bases and J lost 6, with 8 bases in between. In nucleotides, the CDR3 is TGTGCCAGCAGCTTACTTCAGGGCGAGCAGTACTTC. Protein: CASSLLQGEQYF. The whole variable domain, filled in from reference TRBV7-8 and TRBJ2-7, reads GAGVSQSPRYKVAKRGQDVALRCDPISGHVSLFWYQQALGQGPEFLTYFQNEAQLDKSGLPSDRFFAERPEGSVSTLKIQRTQQEDSAVYLCASSLLQGEQYFGPGTRLTVT.

The chain carries TRBV10-3 and TRBJ1-2; possibly TRBD1 for D (5 bases). V shed 6 bases and J shed 6 bases, with 17 bases lying between them. The length of the CDR3 is 14 residues. The germline V gene encodes CDR1 ENHRY and CDR2 SYGVKD. DNA for the CDR3: TGTGCCATCAGACGGGGGATTGAGGGTGATGGCTACACCTTC. Translation gives CAIRRGIEGDGYTF.

This sequence joins TRBV29-1 and TRBJ1-1; TRBD1 matches 7 bases. Germline CDR1 is SQVTM and CDR2 is ANQGSEA. The CDR3 has 13 amino acids. The V gene end was trimmed by 6 bases and the J gene end by 4 bases; junction bases not matched to a gene: 8. Here the CDR3 DNA reads TGCAGCGTGACAGGGTCGGGTCTCACTGAAGCTTTCTTT. Translation gives CSVTGSGLTEAFF.

The V call is TRBV3-1 (or the pseudogene TRBV3-2), the J call TRBJ2-1, with D unclear. CDR1 LGHDT and CDR2 YNNKEL come from the germline V gene (reference sequence). The CDR3 has 12 amino acids. Deletions cut 4 bases from V and 4 bases from J, with 5 bases between. In nucleotides, the CDR3 is TGTGCCAGCAGCCGTACATACAATGAGCAGTTCTTC. As protein: CASSRTYNEQFF.

The V gene is TRBV19, the J gene TRBJ2-3, with D perhaps matching TRBD1 (6 bases). The CDR3 contains 16 residues. Trimming removed 4 bases from V and 4 bases from J, with 18 bases in between. CDR1 LNHDA and CDR2 SQIVND come from the germline V gene (reference sequence). CDR3: CASSTAEITGPDTQYF. In DNA form, the CDR3 reads TGTGCCAGTAGTACCGCCGAGATTACAGGGCCAGATACGCAGTATTTT.

This chain uses TRBV7-2 with TRBJ2-7; D perhaps matches TRBD2 (5 bases). The V gene lost 0 bases and the J gene lost 0 bases, with 6 bases spanning the gap. CDR1 and CDR2 (germline): SGHTA, FQGNSA. The CDR3 is 14 residues long. CDR3 in DNA: TGTGCCAGCAGCTTAGCGAGGGACTCCTACGAGCAGTACGTC. This sequence encodes CASSLARDSYEQYV.

This clone came up a few times. The rearrangement joins TRBV6-5 to TRBJ1-5; no firm D call. Germline values: CDR1 MNHEY, CDR2 SVGAGI. The CDR3 has 14 residues. Trimming removed 6 bases at V and 1 base at J, with 10 bases between. The CDR3: CASRPPGSNQPQHF. DNA of the CDR3: TGTGCCAGCAGACCCCCCGGGAGCAATCAGCCCCAGCATTTT.

V gene TRBV5-1 combines with J gene TRBJ2-5, with unresolved D. The ends were cut back, 4 bases at V and 2 bases at J, with 15 bases in the middle. CDR1 is SGHRS, CDR2 YFSETQ, per germline. The CDR3 length is 15 residues. CDR3: CASSLQVADQETQYF. The DNA for the CDR3 is TGCGCCAGCAGCCTCCAGGTGGCAGATCAAGAGACCCAGTACTTC. Full variable domain (outside the CDR3, taken from reference TRBV5-1 and TRBJ2-5): KAGVTQTPRYLIKTRGQQVTLSCSPISGHRSVSWYQQTPGQGLQFLFEYFSETQRNKGNFPGRFSGRQFSNSRSEMNVSTLELGDSALYLCASSLQVADQETQYFGPGTRLLVL.

The rearrangement links TRBV7-8 to TRBJ2-2; perhaps TRBD2 as D (5 bases). This CDR3 has 16 residues. The germline gives CDR1 SGHVS, CDR2 FQNEAQ. V lost 0 bases, J lost 3 bases, and 11 bases lay in between. The CDR3 loop is CASSLAAGTDTGELFF. The CDR3 bases are TGTGCCAGCAGCTTAGCGGCGGGTACGGACACCGGGGAGCTGTTTTTT.

This clone was detected only a few times. The chain carries TRBV19 and TRBJ1-1; D may be TRBD1 (5 bases). Trimming cost V 1 base and J 8 bases, with 8 bases left between them. The CDR3 runs to 12 residues. Germline CDR1 and CDR2: LNHDA and SQIVND (reference sequence). CDR3 protein: CASSIGQLEAFF. DNA for the CDR3: TGTGCCAGTAGTATAGGACAGTTAGAAGCTTTCTTT.

The chain has TRBV5-8 and TRBJ1-5; 7 bases fit TRBD1. The CDR3 has 14 amino acids. Germline values: CDR1 SGHTS, CDR2 YDEGEE. V shed 5 bases and J 3 bases; nucleotides not matched to a gene: 5. CDR3 loop: CASRGQLSNQPQHF. CDR3 coding DNA: TGTGCCAGCAGGGGACAGCTCTCCAATCAGCCCCAGCATTTT.